The 19 T cell receptor beta chains below come from one sample, sequenced in a study of shared clonotypes between healthy human individuals (TCRdb year 2020). The library was prepared using the immunoSEQ multiplex PCR assay. Sourced from immuneACCESS, this table was stored by TCRdb with only in-frame sequences that have V and J called. A share of the clones is absent; for the studies checked, an unresolved V gene accounts for under half, and the remainder has no known explanation. The sample table lists about 1.1 million clones, 77% of them with a count of one. The ten most abundant clones make up 0.89% of the sample. The sample consisted of memory CD4+ T cells from PBMCs. What the cell subset or site label conveys for this sample: CD45RA-negative fraction. The receptors were gathered from a man aged 18 to 30 in good health. Some clones in this sample may be carry-over from other donors' samples.

The CDR3 DNA is TGCAGTGCTAGCGGGAGCTATGAGCAGTTCTTC. Residues: CSASGSYEQFF. The chain uses TRBV20-1 and TRBJ2-1; D is perhaps TRBD2 (6 bases). V was trimmed by 3 bases and J by 8 bases, leaving 8 bases between them. The CDR3 contains 11 residues. CDR1 is DFQATT and CDR2 is SNEGSKA in the germline V gene (reference sequence).

This chain joins TRBV30 and TRBJ2-6, with D perhaps matching TRBD1 or TRBD2 (5 bases each). The germline gives CDR1 GTSNPN, CDR2 SVGIG (reference sequence). The V gene lost 3 bases and the J gene lost 0 bases, with 12 bases spanning the gap. The CDR3 is made up of 16 amino acids. The CDR3 sequence: CAWRRGALSGANVLTF. Here the CDR3 DNA reads TGTGCCTGGAGAAGAGGGGCCCTCTCTGGGGCCAACGTCCTGACTTTC.

This chain joins TRBV6-6 and TRBJ2-7, with D possibly matching TRBD2 (6 bases). In germline, CDR1 is MNHNY, CDR2 SVGAGI (reference sequence). V lost 5 bases and J 12 bases, leaving 17 bases between the germline ends. The CDR3 is made up of 12 amino acids. CDR3 protein: CASSPGDRGSYF. CDR3 DNA sequence: TGTGCCAGCAGTCCGGGGGACCGGGGATCGTACTTC.

This chain uses TRBV2 with TRBJ2-1, with D perhaps TRBD1 (6 bases). The V end lost 6 bases, the J end lost 9 bases, and 12 bases lay between the germline ends. Germline-derived CDR1 and CDR2 are SNHLY and FYNNEI. The CDR3 is 12 residues long. CDR3: CASRLGGVEQFF. The CDR3 bases are TGTGCCAGCAGGCTAGGGGGTGTTGAGCAGTTCTTC. Filled out from reference TRBV2 and TRBJ2-1, the complete variable domain reads EPEVTQTPSHQVTQMGQEVILRCVPISNHLYFYWYRQILGQKVEFLVSFYNNEISEKSEIFDDQFSVERPDGSNFTLKIRSTKLEDSAMYFCASRLGGVEQFFGPGTRLTVL.

Only one count was recorded for this clone. This rearrangement joins TRBV7-9 to TRBJ2-6, with D tentatively TRBD1 (5 bases). Trimming took off 3 bases at V and 0 bases at J, with 6 bases between the two ends. CDR3 length equals 15 residues. Germline-derived CDR1 and CDR2 are SEHNR and FQNEAQ (reference sequence). This CDR3 reads CASSLGLSGANVLTF. DNA of the CDR3: TGTGCCAGCAGCTTGGGGCTCTCTGGGGCCAACGTCCTGACTTTC.

The table lists this clone with a few counts. The same CDR3 can be traced to other DNA sequences in this sample. This chain links TRBV11-2 with TRBJ2-3; D gene uncertain. The V end was cut by 2 bases, the J end by 3 bases, with 3 bases between. This CDR3 is 12 amino acids long. Germline assignment: CDR1 SGHAT and CDR2 FQNNGV. The CDR3 DNA reads TGTGCCAGCAGCTTATCAACAGATACGCAGTATTTT. Translating gives CASSLSTDTQYF.

The chain recombines TRBV4-3 with TRBJ1-1, with D maybe TRBD1 (5 bases). Trimming took off 2 bases at V and 0 bases at J, with 22 bases between the two ends. CDR1 and CDR2 from the germline V gene are LGHNA and YSLEER. The CDR3 is 19 residues long. The CDR3, as DNA: TGCGCCAGCAGCCAAATATATGGCCGTGGGGACGGGATGAACACTGAAGCTTTCTTT. It codes for CASSQIYGRGDGMNTEAFF.

V gene TRBV7-2 combines with J gene TRBJ2-1, with D perhaps given as TRBD1 or TRBD2 (6 bases each). Deletions cut 5 bases from V and 6 bases from J, with 20 bases between. The CDR3 is 16 residues long. Germline CDR1 is SGHTA and CDR2 is FQGNSA. This CDR3 reads CASSQIRSGGGNEQFF. DNA for the CDR3: TGTGCCAGCAGCCAGATTAGAAGCGGAGGGGGCAATGAGCAGTTCTTC.

The V and J genes are TRBV28 and TRBJ2-1; D unresolved. V was pared by 3 bases and J by 3 bases, with 9 bases between. Germline V gives CDR1 MDHEN, CDR2 SYDVKM. There are 14 residues in the CDR3. The CDR3 protein is CASSFSRNYNEQFF. The CDR3 region has the DNA TGTGCCAGCAGTTTCAGCCGGAACTACAATGAGCAGTTCTTC.

This clone was observed once. A clone one base away is much larger, so this may be a read error. The chain employs TRBV30 and TRBJ2-6, with D maybe TRBD1 (6 bases). V lost 2 bases, J lost 0 bases, and 14 bases lay in between. Germline values: CDR1 GTSNPN, CDR2 SVGIG (reference sequence). The CDR3 has 17 amino acids. This chain's CDR3 is CAWSKGGLRSGANVLTF. CDR3 sequence (DNA): TGTGCCTGGAGTAAAGGGGGTTTACGCTCTGGGGCCAACGTCCTGACTTTC.

The chain employs TRBV28 and TRBJ1-4; D not resolved. V was cut by 4 bases and J by 11 bases, with 14 bases left in between. There are 13 residues in the CDR3. Germline CDR1 and CDR2: MDHEN and SYDVKM. CDR3 amino acids: CASSWTDGGKLFF. In DNA form, the CDR3 reads TGTGCCAGCAGTTGGACGGACGGTGGGAAACTGTTTTTT.

This clone occurred a few times. This chain links TRBV27 with TRBJ1-5; D unresolved. Germline V gene sequence: CDR1 MNHEY, CDR2 SMNVEV (reference sequence). The CDR3 sequence is 15 residues long. V lost 2 bases and J 0 bases, leaving 8 bases between the germline ends. CDR3 residues: CASSLEYYSNQPQHF. The CDR3 DNA follows: TGTGCCAGCAGTTTAGAGTATTATAGCAATCAGCCCCAGCATTTT.

This clone appeared a single time. V and J are TRBV30 and TRBJ1-2, with TRBD1 matching over 8 bases. From germline, CDR1 is GTSNPN and CDR2 SVGIG (reference sequence). V was clipped by 3 bases and J by 3 bases; unmatched bases: 9. The CDR3 has 15 residues. In nucleotides, the CDR3 is TGTGCCTGGAGGGGCGGGACAGGCTCGGACTATGGCTACACCTTC. Translated, it gives CAWRGGTGSDYGYTF.

A word on this clone: This sample includes further DNA sequences coding for the same CDR3. The V gene is TRBV19, the J gene TRBJ1-5; 10 bases align to TRBD1. Germline V gene lookup returns CDR1 LNHDA and CDR2 SQIVND (reference sequence). V was pared by 9 bases and J by 4 bases, with 3 bases of the junction left unmatched. The CDR3 has 13 amino acids. The CDR3 sequence is CASEDRGNQPQHF. Here the CDR3 DNA reads TGTGCCAGCGAGGACAGGGGGAATCAGCCCCAGCATTTT.

In this sample, this clone turned up a few times. The chain carries TRBV6-1 and TRBJ2-3, with D perhaps matching TRBD1 (6 bases). This CDR3 contains 15 residues. Trimming removed 4 bases from V and 0 bases from J, with 11 bases in between. CDR1 and CDR2 (germline): MNHNS, SASEGT. DNA of the CDR3: TGTGCCAGCAGTGGGGGGCCGGCCAGCACAGATACGCAGTATTTT. It is translated as CASSGGPASTDTQYF.

On this clone itself: This same CDR3 is encoded by further DNA sequences in the sample. J is TRBJ2-3 and V is TRBV5-1; no reliable D call. The CDR3 sequence is 14 residues long. Per the germline V gene, CDR1 is SGHRS and CDR2 is YFSETQ. V lost 0 bases to trimming and J lost 2 bases, with 7 bases between them. The CDR3 nucleotides are TGCGCCAGCAGCTTGGAAGGCTCCACAGATACGCAGTATTTT. The encoded protein is CASSLEGSTDTQYF.

The chain is built from TRBV5-1 and TRBJ2-1; TRBD2 might be the D (6 bases). CDR1 is SGHRS and CDR2 is YFSETQ in the germline V gene. CDR3 length equals 15 residues. V gave up 3 bases and J gave up 6 bases, with 16 bases separating them. Here the CDR3 reads CASSSTTSYVNEQFF. CDR3 bases: TGCGCCAGCAGCTCAACGACTAGTTATGTCAATGAGCAGTTCTTC. Full variable domain (missing parts from reference TRBV5-1 and TRBJ2-1): KAGVTQTPRYLIKTRGQQVTLSCSPISGHRSVSWYQQTPGQGLQFLFEYFSETQRNKGNFPGRFSGRQFSNSRSEMNVSTLELGDSALYLCASSSTTSYVNEQFFGPGTRLTVL.

A note on this clone: Only one base separates this from a far larger clonotype, so it likely reflects a read error. The rearrangement joins TRBV6-1 to TRBJ1-5; D is unclear. Trimming left V 5 bases short and J 6 bases short, with 11 bases between. Per the germline V gene, CDR1 is MNHNS and CDR2 is SASEGT. The CDR3 loop spans 13 amino acids. The CDR3 loop reads CASSLEGFQPQHF. For the CDR3, the DNA is TGTGCCAGCAGTTTAGAGGGATTTCAGCCCCAGCATTTT.

This clone was seen once. This sample also contains other DNA sequences that code for the same CDR3. J is TRBJ1-5 and V is TRBV4-1; TRBD1 matches at 12 bases. Per the germline V gene, CDR1 is MGHRA and CDR2 is YSYEKL. The CDR3 is 18 residues long. Trimming took 4 bases from V and 0 from J; bases not matched to a gene: 7. The CDR3 region has the DNA TGCGCCAGCAGCCTAGGGACAGGGGGCCCATATAGCAATCAGCCCCAGCATTTT. Its translation: CASSLGTGGPYSNQPQHF.